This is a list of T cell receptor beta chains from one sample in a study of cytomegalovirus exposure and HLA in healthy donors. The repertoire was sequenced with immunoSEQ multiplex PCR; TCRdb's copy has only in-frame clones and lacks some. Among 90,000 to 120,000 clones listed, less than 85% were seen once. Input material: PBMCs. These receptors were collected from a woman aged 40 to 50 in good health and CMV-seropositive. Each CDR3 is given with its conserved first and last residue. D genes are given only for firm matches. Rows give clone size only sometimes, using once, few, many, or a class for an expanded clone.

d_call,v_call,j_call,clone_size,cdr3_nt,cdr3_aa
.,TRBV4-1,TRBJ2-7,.,TGCGCCAGCAGCCAACAGACAGGAGCCTACGAGCAGTACTTC,CASSQQTGAYEQYF
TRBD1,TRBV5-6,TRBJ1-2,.,TGTGCCAGCAGCTTGGGGGACAGTGACTATGGCTACACCTTC,CASSLGDSDYGYTF
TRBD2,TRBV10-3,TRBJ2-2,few,TGTGCCATCAGTGGAGGACTAGCGGGGGCCGAGAACACCGGGGAGCTGTTTTTT,CAISGGLAGAENTGELFF
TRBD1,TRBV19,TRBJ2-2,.,TGTGCCAGTAGGACAGGGTCGAACACCGGGGAGCTGTTTTTT,CASRTGSNTGELFF
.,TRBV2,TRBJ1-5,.,TGTGCCAGCAGTGAGACAGATAGCAATCAGCCCCAGCATTTT,CASSETDSNQPQHF
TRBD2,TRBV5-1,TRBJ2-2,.,TGCGCCAGCAGGTCCAGCTCTAGCGGGGGGCAAAACACCGGGGAGCTGTTTTTT,CASRSSSSGGQNTGELFF
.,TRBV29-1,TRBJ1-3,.,TGCAGCGTTGATTATGGAAACACCATATATTTT,CSVDYGNTIYF
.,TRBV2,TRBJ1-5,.,TGTGCCAGCAGTGCCGGCAATCAGCCCCAGCATTTT,CASSAGNQPQHF
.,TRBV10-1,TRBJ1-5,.,TGCGCCAGCAGCCCGAGAGGGCGGACGCTATGGAATCAGCCCCAGCATTTT,CASSPRGRTLWNQPQHF
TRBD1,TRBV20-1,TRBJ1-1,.,TGCAGTGCTAGGGGACAGGGGGCTTTCTTT,CSARGQGAFF
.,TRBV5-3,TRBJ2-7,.,TGTGCCAGAAGCCTGAGCCGGGGAACATGGGATAGCTACGAGCAGTACTTC,CARSLSRGTWDSYEQYF
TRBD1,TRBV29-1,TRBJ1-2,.,TGCAGCGTTGAAACAGGGGGCTATGACTACACCTTC,CSVETGGYDYTF
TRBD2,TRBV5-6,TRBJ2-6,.,TGTGCCAGCAGCCCGACTAGCGGGGGGACTGGGGCCAACGTCCTGACTTTC,CASSPTSGGTGANVLTF
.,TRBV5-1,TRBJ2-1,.,TGCGCCAGCAGCTTGGGGTGGGGCTATGAGCAGTTCTTC,CASSLGWGYEQFF
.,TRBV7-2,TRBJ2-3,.,TGTGCCAGCAGCTCTACTAGCACAGATACGCAGTATTTT,CASSSTSTDTQYF
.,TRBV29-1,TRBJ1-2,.,TGCAGCGTCGGGCGTAACTTCGGGGTTGGCTACACCTTC,CSVGRNFGVGYTF
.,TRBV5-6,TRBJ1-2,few,TGTGCCAGCAGCTGGACAGATCAAGGCTATGGCTACACCTTC,CASSWTDQGYGYTF
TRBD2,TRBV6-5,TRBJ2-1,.,TGTGCCAGCAAGCTAACTAGCGGGGGGGCCCGGGAGCAGTTCTTC,CASKLTSGGAREQFF